This entry features one T cell receptor beta chain sequence. The data were obtained in a study of control samples from healthy donors and cancer patients. The CDR3 sequence is 16 residues long. The V gene's germline CDR1 is SGHTA and CDR2 FQGTGA. V lost 4 bases and J lost 4; bases outside the gene matches: 5. The table came from immunoSEQ multiplex PCR; TCRdb's copy has only in-frame clones and leaves some out. This table has approximately 110,000 clones, roughly 80% appearing once. The sequencing input was blood. This clonotype originated in a woman in her forties or fifties in good health. The chain carries TRBV7-3 and TRBJ2-2, with TRBD2 matching 11 bases. This CDR3 reads CASSSTSGRRTGELFF. CDR3 in DNA: TGTGCCAGCAGCTCAACTAGCGGGAGACGCACCGGGGAGCTGTTTTTT.